This T cell receptor beta chain was captured by sequencing in a study of shared clonotypes between healthy human individuals. The CDR3 has 17 residues. Germline values: CDR1 SGHAT, CDR2 FQDESV (reference sequence). V was pared by 8 bases and J by 0 bases, with 8 bases of the junction left unmatched. Assay: immunoSEQ multiplex PCR; the TCRdb copy retains only in-frame clones and omits some. The table includes some 500,000 clones, 60% to 80% detected once. This clone showed up just a few times. The chain links TRBV11-1 to TRBJ2-6; 9 nucleotides agree with TRBD1. Sequenced sample: PBMCs. The receptor was isolated from a woman aged 40 to 50 in good health. Some clones in this sample may be carry-over from other donors' samples. The CDR3 nucleotides are TGTGCCAGCTGCCCGGGGACAGGGTACTCTGGGGCCAACGTCCTGACTTTC. Amino acid sequence: CASCPGTGYSGANVLTF.